Listed below are T cell receptor beta chains from one sample, sequenced in a study of CD8+ T cells in alopecia areata. TCRdb keeps only in-frame clones here, not all; method: immunoSEQ multiplex PCR. Of 110,000 to 150,000 clones in the sample, roughly three fifths were seen once. The material sequenced was CD4+ T cells sorted from blood, taken at week 0. All receptors derive from a human donor with alopecia areata. The CDR3 runs from the conserved cysteine through the conserved F or W. The D gene is left open where the match is weak. Size tells how often a clone was seen (once, few, many) or the class of an expanded clone, and some rows leave it out.

J gene: TRBJ1-3; D gene: .; V gene: TRBV10-3; clone size: .; CDR3 protein: CAISDAISGNTIYF; CDR3 DNA: TGTGCCATCAGTGATGCTATCTCTGGAAACACCATATATTTT
J gene: TRBJ1-2; D gene: TRBD1; V gene: TRBV29-1; clone size: .; CDR3 protein: CSVVQGERLGYTF; CDR3 DNA: TGCAGCGTGGTCCAGGGGGAGCGTCTTGGCTACACCTTC
J gene: TRBJ2-5; D gene: .; V gene: TRBV29-1; clone size: once; CDR3 protein: CSVGEETQYF; CDR3 DNA: TGCAGCGTTGGTGAAGAGACCCAGTACTTC
J gene: TRBJ2-3; D gene: TRBD1; V gene: TRBV19; clone size: .; CDR3 protein: CASSIPTGGDTQYF; CDR3 DNA: TGTGCCAGTAGTATCCCTACAGGGGGAGATACGCAGTATTTT
J gene: TRBJ2-5; D gene: .; V gene: TRBV29-1; clone size: .; CDR3 protein: CSVEEGTQYF; CDR3 DNA: TGCAGCGTTGAAGAGGGGACCCAGTACTTC
J gene: TRBJ1-5; D gene: .; V gene: TRBV15; clone size: .; CDR3 protein: CATSRGVGSTQPQHF; CDR3 DNA: TGTGCCACCAGCAGAGGTGTAGGGAGTACTCAGCCCCAGCATTTT
J gene: TRBJ1-2; D gene: .; V gene: TRBV23-1; clone size: .; CDR3 protein: CASSLLRWSYGYTF; CDR3 DNA: TGCGCCAGCAGTCTATTGAGGTGGAGCTATGGCTACACCTTC
J gene: TRBJ2-3; D gene: .; V gene: TRBV11-3; clone size: .; CDR3 protein: CASSLPRTDTQYF; CDR3 DNA: TGTGCCAGCAGCCTCCCCCGAACAGATACGCAGTATTTT
J gene: TRBJ2-1; D gene: TRBD2; V gene: TRBV15; clone size: many; CDR3 protein: CATSTASGGKSEQFF; CDR3 DNA: TGTGCCACCAGCACGGCTAGCGGGGGGAAGAGTGAGCAGTTCTTC
J gene: TRBJ2-7; D gene: .; V gene: TRBV7-2; clone size: few; CDR3 protein: CASSLGWQWSNEQYF; CDR3 DNA: TGTGCCAGCAGCTTAGGCTGGCAGTGGTCCAACGAGCAGTACTTC
J gene: TRBJ1-1; D gene: .; V gene: TRBV11-3; clone size: .; CDR3 protein: CASTDSCTEAFF; CDR3 DNA: TGTGCCAGCACCGACAGTTGCACTGAAGCTTTCTTT
J gene: TRBJ2-2; D gene: .; V gene: TRBV7-2; clone size: .; CDR3 protein: CASSSDSGELFF; CDR3 DNA: TGTGCCAGCAGCTCTGACTCTGGGGAGCTGTTTTTT
J gene: TRBJ2-5; D gene: .; V gene: TRBV4-2; clone size: .; CDR3 protein: CASSQAGQGMLKETQYF; CDR3 DNA: TGTGCCAGCAGCCAAGCCGGGCAGGGCATGCTGAAAGAGACCCAGTACTTC
J gene: TRBJ2-1; D gene: TRBD2; V gene: TRBV6-5; clone size: .; CDR3 protein: CASRVTSGGFNEQFF; CDR3 DNA: TGTGCCAGCAGGGTCACTAGCGGGGGGTTCAATGAGCAGTTCTTC
J gene: TRBJ1-2; D gene: TRBD1; V gene: TRBV4-3; clone size: .; CDR3 protein: CASSPDRGEGYTF; CDR3 DNA: TGCGCCAGCAGCCCAGACAGGGGAGAGGGCTACACCTTC
J gene: TRBJ2-7; D gene: TRBD1; V gene: TRBV30; clone size: .; CDR3 protein: CAWSDRQGAYEQYF; CDR3 DNA: TGTGCCTGGAGTGACCGACAGGGGGCTTACGAGCAGTACTTC
J gene: TRBJ2-5; D gene: TRBD1; V gene: TRBV6-5; clone size: few; CDR3 protein: CASREHRGETQYF; CDR3 DNA: TGTGCCAGCAGGGAACACAGGGGTGAGACCCAGTACTTC
J gene: TRBJ1-2; D gene: .; V gene: TRBV30; clone size: .; CDR3 protein: CAWSFQGNYGYTF; CDR3 DNA: TGTGCCTGGAGTTTCCAGGGAAACTATGGCTACACCTTC
J gene: TRBJ1-3; D gene: .; V gene: TRBV5-1; clone size: few; CDR3 protein: CASSDGDRAFSGNTIYF; CDR3 DNA: TGCGCCAGCAGCGATGGGGACCGCGCTTTCTCTGGAAACACCATATATTTT
J gene: TRBJ2-3; D gene: .; V gene: TRBV7-2; clone size: once; CDR3 protein: CASSIGTTSDTQYF; CDR3 DNA: TGTGCCAGCAGCATCGGGACAACATCAGATACGCAGTATTTT
J gene: TRBJ1-2; D gene: .; V gene: TRBV30; clone size: .; CDR3 protein: CAWTDGNLRDYTF; CDR3 DNA: TGTGCCTGGACCGATGGGAACCTTCGTGACTACACCTTC
J gene: TRBJ2-4; D gene: TRBD1; V gene: TRBV5-1; clone size: .; CDR3 protein: CASAPRDRGANIQYF; CDR3 DNA: TGCGCCAGCGCCCCGAGGGACAGGGGAGCAAACATTCAGTACTTC